This is a list of T cell receptor beta chains from one sample in a study of beta chain features in type 1 diabetes. Produced via immunoSEQ multiplex PCR; TCRdb's table is partial and in-frame only. The sample has more than 100,000 clones; roughly 15% are singletons. Sample: central memory CD4+ T cells from blood. The receptors were gathered from a young man with type 1 diabetes. CDR3s include the opening cysteine and the closing phenylalanine or tryptophan. Each record gives: D gene, V gene, J gene, clone size, CDR3 protein, CDR3 DNA. A D gene is named only where the DNA matches it firmly. Not all rows give a size; the values are once, few, many and, for expanded clones, a class.

.	TRBV7-6	TRBJ2-4	few	CASSPAENIQYF	TGTGCCAGCAGCCCGGCGGAGAACATTCAGTACTTC
TRBD1	TRBV2	TRBJ2-5	few	CASSEGTGGAAETQYF	TGTGCCAGCAGTGAAGGAACAGGGGGCGCGGCAGAGACCCAGTACTTC
TRBD1	TRBV4-3	TRBJ1-6	few	CASSQEPIRDRALASPLHF	TGCGCCAGCAGCCAAGAGCCAATCCGGGACAGGGCCCTGGCGTCACCCCTCCACTTT
.	TRBV6-5	TRBJ2-4	.	CASSSPLGAKNIQYF	TGTGCCAGCAGTTCACCACTGGGAGCCAAAAACATTCAGTACTTC
TRBD2	TRBV30	TRBJ2-3	.	CASSIAGGTDTQYF	TGTGCCAGTAGTATAGCGGGGGGCACAGATACGCAGTATTTT
TRBD2	TRBV29-1	TRBJ2-5	few	CSVEDRTSGNQETQYF	TGCAGCGTTGAAGATCGAACTAGCGGTAATCAAGAGACCCAGTACTTC
.	TRBV4-2	TRBJ2-7	many	CASSQDTADVSYEQYF	TGTGCCAGCAGCCAAGATACAGCGGATGTCTCCTACGAGCAGTACTTC
.	TRBV6-1	TRBJ1-5	few	CASSERTAINQPQHF	TGTGCCAGCAGTGAAAGGACAGCTATCAATCAGCCCCAGCATTTT
.	TRBV30	TRBJ2-6	few	CAWSVTAGANVLTF	TGTGCCTGGAGTGTTACCGCTGGGGCCAACGTCCTGACTTTC
.	TRBV19	TRBJ2-3	many	CASSRVTGTQYF	TGTGCCAGTAGTAGAGTAACTGGAACGCAGTATTTT
.	TRBV29-1	TRBJ1-2	few	CSVESGGHGYTF	TGCAGCGTTGAATCGGGGGGCCATGGCTACACCTTC
TRBD1	TRBV4-3	TRBJ2-1	.	CASSQVTGGLGNEQFF	TGCGCCAGCAGCCAAGTAACAGGGGGCCTGGGCAATGAGCAGTTCTTC
.	TRBV20-1	TRBJ2-5	.	CSASWQETQYF	TGCAGTGCTAGCTGGCAAGAGACCCAGTACTTC
.	TRBV20-1	TRBJ1-2	.	CSSQEADGYTF	TGCAGTTCGCAGGAGGCGGACGGCTACACCTTC
.	TRBV19	TRBJ2-6	.	CASSRVLRQTSGANVLTF	TGTGCCAGTAGTCGGGTTCTGCGCCAAACCTCTGGGGCCAACGTCCTGACTTTC
TRBD1	TRBV25-1	TRBJ1-1	few	CASSAQTGVGNTEAFF	TGTGCCAGCAGTGCCCAGACAGGGGTAGGGAACACTGAAGCTTTCTTT
TRBD1	TRBV11-3	TRBJ2-2	many	CASSPDRGNTGELFF	TGTGCCAGCAGCCCTGACAGGGGGAACACCGGGGAGCTGTTTTTT
.	TRBV9	TRBJ1-4	.	CASSVRSTNEKLFF	TGTGCCAGCAGCGTAAGGTCAACTAATGAAAAACTGTTTTTT
TRBD1	TRBV6-6	TRBJ2-5	few	CASSYPGQGIETQYF	TGTGCCAGCAGTTATCCGGGACAGGGAATCGAGACCCAGTACTTC
.	TRBV13	TRBJ1-1	.	CASSRQVMNTEAFF	TGTGCCAGCTCTCGACAGGTGATGAACACTGAAGCTTTCTTT
.	TRBV9	TRBJ2-1	.	CASSVERTEQFF	TGTGCCAGCAGCGTAGAAAGGACAGAGCAGTTCTTC
TRBD1	TRBV7-9	TRBJ2-7	many	CASSFTGTGSHEQYF	TGTGCCAGCAGCTTCACCGGGACAGGGTCCCACGAGCAGTACTTC